The 24 T cell receptor beta chains given below trace back to one sample, sequenced in a study of siplizumab effects on memory and regulatory T cells. TCRdb keeps only in-frame clones here, not all; method: immunoSEQ multiplex PCR. The repertoire has approximately 60,000 clones, less than 80% of them found once; the top ten carry approximately 0.4%. The specimen was memory CD4+ T cells sorted from blood. All receptors come from a human donor in good health.

The J gene is TRBJ1-1, the V gene TRBV19; the match to TRBD1 covers 7 bases. V lost 5 bases to trimming and J lost 5 bases; unmatched junction nucleotides: 5. Germline V gives CDR1 LNHDA, CDR2 SQIVND (reference sequence). This CDR3 has 13 residues. The CDR3 protein is CASSVLQGTEAFF. The CDR3 DNA is TGTGCCAGTAGTGTACTACAGGGGACTGAAGCTTTCTTT.

This chain links TRBV7-8 with TRBJ2-3; D is ambiguous. Germline V gene sequence: CDR1 SGHVS, CDR2 FQNEAQ. V was cut by 3 bases and J by 5 bases, with 6 bases left in between. The CDR3 spans 12 residues. The CDR3 loop reads CASSLLIDTQYF. DNA of the CDR3: TGTGCCAGCAGCTTGCTGATAGATACGCAGTATTTT.

The J gene is TRBJ1-2, the V gene TRBV10-3; 11 positions match TRBD1. V lost 2 bases and J lost 6; bases outside the gene matches: 8. The V gene's germline CDR1 is ENHRY and CDR2 SYGVKD. The CDR3 length is 16 residues. CDR3 nucleotides: TGTGCCATCAGTGAGACCTCGGACAGGGGGCTGGATGGCTACACCTTC. The encoded protein is CAISETSDRGLDGYTF.

The chain combines TRBV9 with TRBJ2-3, with TRBD1 identical over 7 bases. The length of the CDR3 is 14 residues. The trim removed 9 bases at V and 0 bases at J, leaving 7 bases unmatched. The germline CDR1 and CDR2 sequences are SGDLS and YYNGEE. CDR3 DNA sequence: TGTGCCAAAGACGAGGGGGCTAGCACAGATACGCAGTATTTT. Encoded protein: CAKDEGASTDTQYF.

This clone has a handful of counts. J is TRBJ1-5 and V is TRBV19; possibly TRBD1 for D (5 bases). V was cut by 6 bases and J by 4 bases, with 10 bases left in between. Germline CDR1 LNHDA, CDR2 SQIVND (reference sequence). The CDR3 is 13 residues long. As DNA, the CDR3 is TGTGCCAGTAGCGTGGGGGAGAATCAGCCCCAGCATTTT. Translating it yields CASSVGENQPQHF.

V is TRBV10-1 and J is TRBJ1-3; D is unclear. Germline V CDR1 and CDR2: WNHNN, SYGVQD (reference sequence). The CDR3 has 13 amino acids. V was clipped by 5 bases and J by 1 base, with 6 bases between them. The CDR3 protein is CASSSGSGNTIYF. CDR3 DNA sequence: TGCGCCAGCAGTTCGGGGTCTGGAAACACCATATATTTT.

The chain has TRBV18 and TRBJ2-2; D possibly uses TRBD1 or TRBD2 (6 bases each). Germline assignment: CDR1 KGHSH and CDR2 LQKENI. V was pared by 3 bases and J by 4 bases, with 9 bases between. The CDR3 is 14 residues long. The CDR3 region is CASSPRGATGELFF. The CDR3 DNA is TGTGCCAGCTCACCGAGGGGGGCCACCGGGGAGCTGTTTTTT.

The chain has TRBV7-2 and TRBJ2-4, with D perhaps TRBD1 (6 bases). Germline V CDR1 and CDR2: SGHTA, FQGNSA. Between the trimmed V and J ends, which lost 4 bases and 3 bases, there was a span of 19 bases. The CDR3 runs 17 residues. The CDR3 region has the DNA TGTGCCAGCAGCTACCCCGGGACAACCTTGGGCAAAAACATTCAGTACTTC. Amino acid sequence: CASSYPGTTLGKNIQYF. The full variable domain, with the rest looked up from reference TRBV7-2 and TRBJ2-4, is GAGVSQSPSNKVTEKGKDVELRCDPISGHTALYWYRQSLGQGLEFLIYFQGNSAPDKSGLPSDRFSAERTGGSVSTLTIQRTQQEDSAVYLCASSYPGTTLGKNIQYFGAGTRLSVL.

The chain recombines TRBV7-9 with TRBJ2-3, with TRBD2 matching over 11 bases. Germline CDR1 is SEHNR and CDR2 is FQNEAQ (reference sequence). There are 16 residues in the CDR3. After removal of 5 bases from V and 4 bases from J, the junction contained 8 bases not matched to a gene. CDR3 coding DNA: TGTGCCAGCAGCGAAACACTAGCGGGGGCCCCAGATACGCAGTATTTT. It translates to CASSETLAGAPDTQYF.

The chain couples TRBV6-5 to TRBJ2-3; 10 bases line up with TRBD1. Germline V CDR1 and CDR2: MNHEY, SVGAGI. The V and J ends lost 1 base and 6 bases, in that order; junction bases with no gene match: 4. The CDR3 totals 15 residues. CDR3 protein: CASSYFGTGADTQYF. CDR3 nucleotide sequence: TGTGCCAGCAGTTACTTTGGGACAGGGGCCGATACGCAGTATTTT.

This chain uses TRBV10-3 with TRBJ1-6; 7 nucleotides line up with TRBD1. Looked up from germline, CDR1 is ENHRY and CDR2 is SYGVKD. V gave up 7 bases and J gave up 7 bases; unmatched junction bases: 7. The CDR3 consists of 14 residues. CDR3 protein: CAIKDQGGNSPLHF. The CDR3 nucleotides read TGTGCCATCAAAGATCAGGGGGGGAATTCACCCCTCCACTTT.

The chain has TRBV7-3 and TRBJ2-1, with unresolved D. Looked up from germline, CDR1 is SGHTA and CDR2 is FQGTGA. V lost 2 bases and J lost 8, with 10 bases in between. The CDR3 runs to 13 residues. CDR3 loop: CASSLPRADEQFF. The DNA of the CDR3 is TGTGCCAGCAGCTTACCCCGGGCCGATGAGCAGTTCTTC. Full variable domain (missing parts from reference TRBV7-3 and TRBJ2-1): GAGVSQTPSNKVTEKGKYVELRCDPISGHTALYWYRQSLGQGPEFLIYFQGTGAADDSGLPNDRFFAVRPEGSVSTLKIQRTERGDSAVYLCASSLPRADEQFFGPGTRLTVL.

The CDR3 spells CASSQTSYGGASDTQYF. In DNA, the CDR3 is TGTGCCAGCAGCCAGACCTCTTACGGGGGGGCGTCGGATACGCAGTATTTT. This sequence joins TRBV4-2 and TRBJ2-3; 8 positions agree with TRBD2. Germline values: CDR1 LGHNA, CDR2 YNFKEQ. This CDR3 is built from 17 residues. The junction had 14 bases not matched to a gene; V was cut back by 3 bases and J by 6 bases.

The chain employs TRBV7-9 and TRBJ1-6; no definite D call. Germline V lookup: CDR1 SEHNR, CDR2 FQNEAQ (reference sequence). The CDR3 spans 12 residues. V gave up 2 bases and J gave up 9 bases, with 5 bases separating them. In nucleotides, the CDR3 is TGTGCCAGCAGCTTACCGGCTTCACCCCTCCACTTT. This sequence encodes CASSLPASPLHF. The full variable domain, rest sourced from reference TRBV7-9 and TRBJ1-6, is DTGVSQNPRHKITKRGQNVTFRCDPISEHNRLYWYRQTLGQGPEFLTYFQNEAQLEKSRLLSDRFSAERPKGSFSTLEIQRTEQGDSAMYLCASSLPASPLHFGNGTRLTVT.

The chain links TRBV11-2 to TRBJ2-3; D remains unclear. Trimming took 9 bases from V and 2 from J, leaving 6 bases between them. Per germline, CDR1 SGHAT and CDR2 FQNNGV. This CDR3 comprises 11 residues. The CDR3 here is CASLNTDTQYF. The CDR3 coding sequence is TGTGCCAGTCTCAACACAGATACGCAGTATTTT.

The V and J genes are TRBV7-9 and TRBJ1-4; TRBD1 is a possible D gene (5 bases). CDR3 length equals 16 residues. Per the germline V gene, CDR1 is SEHNR and CDR2 is FQNEAQ (reference sequence). Trimming took 3 bases from V and 0 from J, leaving 11 bases between them. The CDR3 nucleotides are TGTGCCAGCAGCTTCCCTACACAGGCAACTAATGAAAAACTGTTTTTT. Its translation: CASSFPTQATNEKLFF.

The V and J genes are TRBV6-5 and TRBJ1-2, with a tentative D call TRBD1 (5 bases). The CDR3 runs to 14 residues. V was clipped by 5 bases and J by 8 bases, with 18 bases between them. Germline lookup yields CDR1 MNHEY and CDR2 SVGAGI. The CDR3 DNA sequence: TGTGCCAGCAGTCGGGACTTCACTGGAGGAGGCTACACCTTC. This sequence encodes CASSRDFTGGGYTF.

This clone was detected a few times. The CDR3 DNA sequence: TGTGCCAGCAGTACCGGGGGCCGGTACGAGCAGTACTTC. It translates to CASSTGGRYEQYF. The chain is built from TRBV6-1 and TRBJ2-7, with D perhaps being TRBD1 or TRBD2 (6 bases each). Germline CDR1 MNHNS, CDR2 SASEGT. This CDR3 contains 13 residues. The V gene lost 5 bases and the J gene lost 4 bases, with 12 bases spanning the gap.

The chain is built from TRBV6-1 and TRBJ2-4; no firm D call. There are 13 residues in the CDR3. Trimming pared 3 bases from V and 6 bases from J, leaving 9 bases between. CDR1 and CDR2 (germline): MNHNS, SASEGT. The chain's CDR3 is CASSELGGNIQYF. The CDR3 DNA follows: TGTGCCAGCAGTGAGTTGGGTGGAAACATTCAGTACTTC.

The gene calls are TRBV27 and TRBJ2-1; D gene unclear. V lost 4 bases and J 4 bases, leaving 8 bases between the germline ends. This CDR3 spans 13 amino acids. Germline lookup yields CDR1 MNHEY and CDR2 SMNVEV (reference sequence). The CDR3 sequence: CASSYNRYNEQFF. As DNA, the CDR3 is TGTGCCAGCAGTTACAACAGATACAATGAGCAGTTCTTC.

CDR3 DNA sequence: TGCGCCAGCAGCCGTGACAGGGTTAATGAAAAACTGTTTTTT. The encoded protein is CASSRDRVNEKLFF. The chain has TRBV4-1 and TRBJ1-4; 7 bases agree with TRBD1. Trimming cost V 4 bases and J 4 bases; bases outside gene matches: 3. Germline V gene sequence: CDR1 MGHRA, CDR2 YSYEKL. The CDR3 totals 14 residues.

V and J are TRBV6-1 and TRBJ1-5; D ambiguous. V lost 2 bases to trimming and J lost 5 bases, with 10 bases between them. The CDR3 length is 14 residues. Germline loops: CDR1 MNHNS, CDR2 SASEGT. CDR3 sequence reads: CASSEQQHHQPQHF. CDR3 DNA sequence: TGTGCCAGCAGTGAACAACAGCATCATCAGCCCCAGCATTTT.

The genes are TRBV5-5 and TRBJ2-5, with D uncertain. Germline V lookup: CDR1 SGHKS, CDR2 YYEKEE (reference sequence). Trimming cost V 7 bases and J 2 bases, with 9 bases left between them. The CDR3 sequence is 12 residues long. Written as DNA, the CDR3 is TGTGCCAGCGGCGGTCTACAAGAGACCCAGTACTTC. This gives the protein CASGGLQETQYF. Drawing the rest from reference TRBV5-5 and TRBJ2-5, the complete variable domain is DAGVTQSPTHLIKTRGQQVTLRCSPISGHKSVSWYQQVLGQGPQFIFQYYEKEERGRGNFPDRFSARQFPNYSSELNVNALLLGDSALYLCASGGLQETQYFGPGTRLLVL.

This sequence joins TRBV5-8 and TRBJ1-1, with D possibly matching TRBD1 (5 bases). The V and J ends lost 3 bases and 1 base respectively, with 13 bases between them. The CDR3 has 15 amino acids. Per the germline V gene, CDR1 is SGHTS and CDR2 is YDEGEE. CDR3 nucleotide sequence: TGTGCCAGCAGCTCGCGACAGATAGCGAACACTGAAGCTTTCTTT. Translated, it gives CASSSRQIANTEAFF. Looking up the rest from reference TRBV5-8 and TRBJ1-1 gives the full variable domain: EAGVTQSPTHLIKTRGQQATLRCSPISGHTSVYWYQQALGLGLQFLLWYDEGEERNRGNFPPRFSGRQFPNYSSELNVNALELEDSALYLCASSSRQIANTEAFFGQGTRLTVV.